This is a list of T cell receptor beta chains from one sample in a study of T-cell memory formation after mild COVID-19. MiXCR, applied by TCRdb to the 5' RACE reads, yields one record per CDR3 protein. The data show hundreds of thousands of distinct CDR3 sequences, with 28% seen just once and roughly 14% held by the top ten. The source material was PBMCs or a T cell subset sorted from them (not recorded which). Every receptor here comes from an adult woman who had mild COVID-19 (a few samples of this study predate the infection). Cell type and time point are not known. The CDR3 runs from the conserved cysteine through the conserved F or W. The D gene is left open where the match is weak. Clone size is shown for a subset of rows, as once, few, many or a class of expanded clone.

CDR3 DNA: TGTGCCAGCAGCACCGAACTGAGGACAGGGGATTCACCCCTCCACTTT
CDR3 protein: CASSTELRTGDSPLHF
clone size: NA
D gene: TRBD1
J gene: TRBJ1-6
V gene: TRBV6-6

CDR3 DNA: TGTGCCAGCAAACTAGCGGGAGGCCGGGAGACCCAGTACTTC
CDR3 protein: CASKLAGGRETQYF
clone size: few
D gene: TRBD2
J gene: TRBJ2-5
V gene: TRBV12-3/TRBV12-4

CDR3 DNA: TGCGCCAGCAGCTTGGGACTAGCGGGAGTAGGTGACAATGAGCAGTTCTTC
CDR3 protein: CASSLGLAGVGDNEQFF
clone size: NA
D gene: TRBD2
J gene: TRBJ2-1
V gene: TRBV5-1

CDR3 DNA: TGTGCCAGCAGCCCACAATACACTAACTATGGCTACACCTTC
CDR3 protein: CASSPQYTNYGYTF
clone size: NA
D gene: NA
J gene: TRBJ1-2
V gene: TRBV9

CDR3 DNA: TGTGCCACCAGTGACGGACAGGGAGATTCACCCCTCCACTTT
CDR3 protein: CATSDGQGDSPLHF
clone size: NA
D gene: TRBD1
J gene: TRBJ1-6
V gene: TRBV24-1

CDR3 DNA: TGCGCCAGCAGCTTGGCCTCCGGGGGACAGGGTAATAGGTATACGCAGTATTTT
CDR3 protein: CASSLASGGQGNRYTQYF
clone size: NA
D gene: TRBD1
J gene: TRBJ2-3
V gene: TRBV5-1

CDR3 DNA: TGTGCCAGCTCATCCCGGGGGGGGACAAACGAGCAGTTCTTC
CDR3 protein: CASSSRGGTNEQFF
clone size: NA
D gene: TRBD2
J gene: TRBJ2-1
V gene: TRBV18

CDR3 DNA: TGCAGCGTTGAAGGTCAGGGTATGTGGAGGGAGCGCCAAGAGACCCAGTACTTC
CDR3 protein: CSVEGQGMWRERQETQYF
clone size: few
D gene: NA
J gene: TRBJ2-5
V gene: TRBV29-1

CDR3 DNA: TGTGCCTGGAGTTGGGGGACCGGGGAGCTGTTTTTT
CDR3 protein: CAWSWGTGELFF
clone size: NA
D gene: NA
J gene: TRBJ2-2
V gene: TRBV30

CDR3 DNA: TGTGCCAGCAGTTTAACGGTACGGCAGGGAGCTTTCTTT
CDR3 protein: CASSLTVRQGAFF
clone size: NA
D gene: NA
J gene: TRBJ1-1
V gene: TRBV27

CDR3 DNA: TGTGCCAGTAGATTTAAGGCAGGGTGGAACACCGGGGAGCTGTTTTTT
CDR3 protein: CASRFKAGWNTGELFF
clone size: many
D gene: NA
J gene: TRBJ2-2
V gene: TRBV19

CDR3 DNA: TGTGCCAGCAGCGTGGGCAAAAGCAATCAGCCCCAGCATTTT
CDR3 protein: CASSVGKSNQPQHF
clone size: few
D gene: NA
J gene: TRBJ1-5
V gene: TRBV9

CDR3 DNA: TGCGCCAGCAGCTTCGACAGGGGAGAGATCTATGGCTACACCTTC
CDR3 protein: CASSFDRGEIYGYTF
clone size: many
D gene: TRBD1
J gene: TRBJ1-2
V gene: TRBV5-1

CDR3 DNA: TGTGCCAGCAGCCAGGGACCCTCGGGACAGGGGTTATTTAACACAGATACGCAGTATTTT
CDR3 protein: CASSQGPSGQGLFNTDTQYF
clone size: NA
D gene: TRBD1
J gene: TRBJ2-3
V gene: TRBV14

CDR3 DNA: TGCGCCAGCAGCCAAGATCTTCAGGGAAGGTGGGACACCATATATTTT
CDR3 protein: CASSQDLQGRWDTIYF
clone size: few
D gene: NA
J gene: TRBJ1-3
V gene: TRBV4-1

CDR3 DNA: TGTGCCAGCTCACCGAGCGGGAGCATCGCAGATACGCAGTATTTT
CDR3 protein: CASSPSGSIADTQYF
clone size: NA
D gene: TRBD2
J gene: TRBJ2-3
V gene: TRBV18

CDR3 DNA: TGCAGCGTTGAGGGGACTAGTCTGATGCAGTATTTT
CDR3 protein: CSVEGTSLMQYF
clone size: NA
D gene: TRBD2
J gene: TRBJ2-3
V gene: TRBV29-1

CDR3 DNA: TGTGCCTGGGTGTACGACAGGGGCGAGCAGTACTTC
CDR3 protein: CAWVYDRGEQYF
clone size: few
D gene: TRBD1
J gene: TRBJ2-7
V gene: TRBV30

CDR3 DNA: TGTGCCAGCAGCGTAGGTGGGTTGGGGCGCCAAGAGACCCAGTACTTC
CDR3 protein: CASSVGGLGRQETQYF
clone size: few
D gene: NA
J gene: TRBJ2-5
V gene: TRBV9

CDR3 DNA: TGTGCCAGCAGTGCCCTAGGGGGGAATCCCCACGAGCAGTACTTC
CDR3 protein: CASSALGGNPHEQYF
clone size: NA
D gene: NA
J gene: TRBJ2-7
V gene: TRBV27

CDR3 DNA: TGTGCCAGCAGCCCAGGGGACAGGGGGTCTGAAGCTTTCTTT
CDR3 protein: CASSPGDRGSEAFF
clone size: NA
D gene: TRBD1
J gene: TRBJ1-1
V gene: TRBV3-1

CDR3 DNA: TGTGCCAGCAGCTTATACGGGATAGATACGCAGTATTTT
CDR3 protein: CASSLYGIDTQYF
clone size: few
D gene: NA
J gene: TRBJ2-3
V gene: TRBV7-6

CDR3 DNA: TGCAGCGTTGAATTCTGGGATGTCCGGAGCTCCTACAATGAGCAGTTCTTC
CDR3 protein: CSVEFWDVRSSYNEQFF
clone size: NA
D gene: NA
J gene: TRBJ2-1
V gene: TRBV29-1

CDR3 DNA: TGCGCCAGCAGCCACTCCCCAGACAGCCCCTACGAGCAGTACTTC
CDR3 protein: CASSHSPDSPYEQYF
clone size: few
D gene: NA
J gene: TRBJ2-7
V gene: TRBV5-1

CDR3 DNA: TGTGCCAGCAGCTACGCCGGGGAGCTGTTTTTT
CDR3 protein: CASSYAGELFF
clone size: NA
D gene: NA
J gene: TRBJ2-2
V gene: TRBV11-2

CDR3 DNA: TGCGCCAGCAGCTTGGTGGCTAGCGGGGCCGGGGAGCTGTTTTTT
CDR3 protein: CASSLVASGAGELFF
clone size: few
D gene: TRBD2
J gene: TRBJ2-2
V gene: TRBV5-1

CDR3 DNA: TGCGCCAGCAGCTTGGAGGCTAGCGGGAGTTTCACCGGGGAGCTGTTTTTT
CDR3 protein: CASSLEASGSFTGELFF
clone size: NA
D gene: TRBD2
J gene: TRBJ2-2
V gene: TRBV5-1

CDR3 DNA: TGTGCCAGCAGCGCCGGCGGGGCCAGCAATCAGCCCCAGCATTTT
CDR3 protein: CASSAGGASNQPQHF
clone size: NA
D gene: NA
J gene: TRBJ1-5
V gene: TRBV9

CDR3 DNA: TGTGCCAGCAGTGATCCCGGACAGGGAACTAATGAAAAACTGTTTTTT
CDR3 protein: CASSDPGQGTNEKLFF
clone size: NA
D gene: TRBD1
J gene: TRBJ1-4
V gene: TRBV25-1

CDR3 DNA: TGCGCCAGCAGCTTGGCCGGGACAGGGGCGAACACTGAAGCTTTCTTT
CDR3 protein: CASSLAGTGANTEAFF
clone size: NA
D gene: TRBD1
J gene: TRBJ1-1
V gene: TRBV5-1

CDR3 DNA: TGTGCCAGCAGCTCATTACAGGGGGAGGACTATGGCTACACCTTC
CDR3 protein: CASSSLQGEDYGYTF
clone size: few
D gene: TRBD1
J gene: TRBJ1-2
V gene: TRBV7-6

CDR3 DNA: TGTGCCAGCAGCCACCAGAGGGTGCTCCATGAGCAGTTCTTC
CDR3 protein: CASSHQRVLHEQFF
clone size: few
D gene: NA
J gene: TRBJ2-1
V gene: TRBV12-3/TRBV12-4

CDR3 DNA: TGTGCCAGCAGCGTTCGGGGGACACGGAACACTGAAGCTTTCTTT
CDR3 protein: CASSVRGTRNTEAFF
clone size: NA
D gene: NA
J gene: TRBJ1-1
V gene: TRBV7-9

CDR3 DNA: TGTGCCACCAGCAGACCGAGGGGGCCAAGACAGCCCGAAATTGAAAAACTGTTTTTT
CDR3 protein: CATSRPRGPRQPEIEKLFF
clone size: few
D gene: TRBD1
J gene: TRBJ1-4
V gene: TRBV15

CDR3 DNA: TGTGCCACCAGTGAACGAGCGCTCGGTACGCAGTATTTT
CDR3 protein: CATSERALGTQYF
clone size: NA
D gene: NA
J gene: TRBJ2-3
V gene: TRBV24-1

CDR3 DNA: TGTGCCGGCCAACAGGGGGCGCGGAATTCACCCCTCCACTTT
CDR3 protein: CAGQQGARNSPLHF
clone size: NA
D gene: TRBD1
J gene: TRBJ1-6
V gene: TRBV7-9

CDR3 DNA: TGCAGCGTTGAAGTAAGCTTCGAACGTTTTGGGCGGGAGGCTCGGGATACGCAGTATTTT
CDR3 protein: CSVEVSFERFGREARDTQYF
clone size: few
D gene: TRBD2
J gene: TRBJ2-3
V gene: TRBV29-1

CDR3 DNA: TGTGCCAGCAGCTTGAAGCAGGCCGGGGCAGATACGCAGTATTTT
CDR3 protein: CASSLKQAGADTQYF
clone size: few
D gene: NA
J gene: TRBJ2-3
V gene: TRBV5-5

CDR3 DNA: TGCAGTGCTAGAGATGGCGGGACAGTCACCTACGAGCAGTACTTC
CDR3 protein: CSARDGGTVTYEQYF
clone size: NA
D gene: NA
J gene: TRBJ2-7
V gene: TRBV20-1

CDR3 DNA: TGTGCCAGCAGCCTCTCCGGGACTAGAGGAGAGACCCAGTACTTC
CDR3 protein: CASSLSGTRGETQYF
clone size: once
D gene: TRBD2
J gene: TRBJ2-5
V gene: TRBV7-2

CDR3 DNA: TGCGCCAGCAGCCAAGCTCTCGAACTAGCGGGAGGGCCGACGCAGTATTTT
CDR3 protein: CASSQALELAGGPTQYF
clone size: NA
D gene: TRBD2
J gene: TRBJ2-3
V gene: TRBV4-3

CDR3 DNA: TGTGCCAGCAGTCCGGGCCACAGGATGGGAGAGACCCAGTACTTC
CDR3 protein: CASSPGHRMGETQYF
clone size: NA
D gene: NA
J gene: TRBJ2-5
V gene: TRBV12-3/TRBV12-4

CDR3 DNA: TGTGCCAGCAGTAGTCCGGGGGCCGCCTTGGGCGAGCAGTACTTC
CDR3 protein: CASSSPGAALGEQYF
clone size: few
D gene: NA
J gene: TRBJ2-7
V gene: TRBV6-5